The sample holds one count of the clone carrying this T cell receptor (beta chain). The TCR beta repertoire was assessed by survey-level immunoSEQ sequencing. Measured with immunoSEQ multiplex PCR; TCRdb has only the in-frame clones, and not every one. The sample consists of 45,000 to 60,000 clones, roughly 93% of them appearing once. The CDR3 contains 15 residues. The germline gives CDR1 SGHRS, CDR2 YFSETQ. Trimming took 4 bases from V and 0 from J, leaving 13 bases between them. The sequence was collected from a middle-aged man with rheumatoid arthritis. Sequencing was performed on PBMCs. J is TRBJ1-1 and V is TRBV5-1, with D possibly TRBD1 on 6 matching bases. CDR3 nucleotides: TGCGCCAGCAGCCCGCGGACAGTCATGAACACTGAAGCTTTCTTT. Translating gives CASSPRTVMNTEAFF.